Below, 23 T cell receptor beta chains from the same sample are listed, as sequenced in a study of blood T cell repertoires in COVID-19. The data were produced by immunoSEQ multiplex PCR, yet TCRdb's version contains in-frame clones alone and is incomplete. The sample lists more than 200,000 clones; approximately 83% were seen once. The sequencing input was peripheral blood. The receptors come from an elderly man with acute or convalescent COVID-19.

The CDR3 sequence: CASSYSDRGRQYF. CDR3 DNA sequence: TGTGCCAGCAGTTACTCCGACAGGGGCCGGCAGTACTTC. V gene TRBV6-5 combines with J gene TRBJ2-7, with 8 nucleotides matching TRBD1. The CDR3 contains 13 residues. Germline V gene data show CDR1 as MNHEY and CDR2 as SVGAGI. The trim removed 0 bases at V and 9 bases at J, leaving 4 bases unmatched.

The chain uses TRBV30 and TRBJ2-7; TRBD2 matches at 9 bases. V lost 1 base to trimming and J lost 0 bases; unmatched junction nucleotides: 13. This CDR3 has 18 amino acids. Looked up from germline, CDR1 is GTSNPN and CDR2 is SVGIG (reference sequence). CDR3 protein: CAWSAWASGAQHSYEQYF. CDR3 in DNA: TGTGCCTGGAGTGCGTGGGCTAGCGGGGCCCAACACTCCTACGAGCAGTACTTC.

This clone turned up a few times. The chain's CDR3 is CASSGTFPPVSSYEQYF. As DNA, the CDR3 is TGTGCCAGCAGTGGGACTTTTCCCCCTGTAAGCTCCTACGAGCAGTACTTC. This sequence joins TRBV6-1 and TRBJ2-7, with D possibly matching TRBD2 (5 bases). From germline, CDR1 is MNHNS and CDR2 SASEGT. The length of the CDR3 is 17 residues. With 4 bases removed from V and 0 bases from J, the gap between germline ends came to 19 bases.

This rearrangement joins TRBV24-1 to TRBJ2-2, with 7 positions matching TRBD2. The CDR3 has 16 residues. The V gene end was trimmed by 1 base and the J gene end by 7 bases; junction bases not matched to a gene: 8. The V gene's germline CDR1 is KGHDR and CDR2 SFDVKD. The CDR3 DNA is TGTGCCACCAGTGATTTTGGACTAGGAGAAATCGGGGAGCTGTTTTTT. Amino acids: CATSDFGLGEIGELFF.

The count of this clone is one. The V gene is TRBV6-6, the J gene TRBJ2-7; D may be TRBD1 (5 bases). CDR3 length equals 13 residues. Per the germline V gene, CDR1 is MNHNY and CDR2 is SVGAGI (reference sequence). The V gene lost 7 bases and the J gene lost 1 base, with 11 bases spanning the gap. CDR3 in DNA: TGTGCCAGCATGAAACAGGCGTCCTACGAGCAGTACTTC. It is translated as CASMKQASYEQYF.

The chain employs TRBV19 and TRBJ2-5; 8 bases are a match to TRBD1. J lost 4 bases, V lost 8 bases, and 6 bases had no gene match. The V gene's germline CDR1 is LNHDA and CDR2 SQIVND (reference sequence). The CDR3 consists of 13 residues. In DNA form, the CDR3 reads TGTGCCAGTCAGGACAGGGATGGAGAGACCCAGTACTTC. Its protein is CASQDRDGETQYF. The full variable domain, its missing parts supplied by reference TRBV19 and TRBJ2-5, is DGGITQSPKYLFRKEGQNVTLSCEQNLNHDAMYWYRQDPGQGLRLIYYSQIVNDFQKGDIAEGYSVSREKKESFPLTVTSAQKNPTAFYLCASQDRDGETQYFGPGTRLLVL.

In this sample, this clone turned up once. The chain couples TRBV4-1 to TRBJ2-1; TRBD2 matches at 11 bases. Germline values: CDR1 MGHRA, CDR2 YSYEKL. The CDR3 spans 17 residues. The ends lost 4 bases at V and 0 bases at J; junction bases unmatched: 5. CDR3 loop: CASSPYLAGGSYNEQFF. As DNA, the CDR3 is TGCGCCAGCAGCCCATACCTAGCGGGAGGCTCCTACAATGAGCAGTTCTTC.

The chain has TRBV18 and TRBJ2-7; 8 positions match TRBD2. The junction had 2 bases not matched to a gene; V was cut back by 0 bases and J by 7 bases. From germline, CDR1 is KGHSH and CDR2 LQKENI. The length of the CDR3 is 13 residues. The CDR3 sequence: CASSPPTGGEQYF. In DNA form, the CDR3 reads TGTGCCAGCTCACCACCGACGGGGGGGGAGCAGTACTTC.

The V gene is TRBV29-1, the J gene TRBJ2-1; 11 bases are shared with TRBD1. Trimming cost V 4 bases and J 0 bases; bases outside gene matches: 8. Germline assignment: CDR1 SQVTM and CDR2 ANQGSEA. CDR3 length: 17 residues. Written as DNA, the CDR3 is TGCAGCGTTGCTCGGACAGGGGGCACCAGCTCCTACAATGAGCAGTTCTTC. Its protein product is CSVARTGGTSSYNEQFF.

The chain uses TRBV12-3 or TRBV12-4 and TRBJ1-2; 7 positions agree with TRBD1. V shed 6 bases, J shed 6 bases, and the junction held 4 bases outside the gene matches. This CDR3 has 12 amino acids. The DNA of the CDR3 is TGTGCCAGCAGCAAGGGGACAGATGGCTACACCTTC. Amino acids: CASSKGTDGYTF.

V gene TRBV7-7 combines with J gene TRBJ2-5; D perhaps matches TRBD2 (5 bases). V was pared by 1 base and J by 0 bases, with 12 bases between. The CDR3 has 16 residues. From germline, CDR1 is SSHAT and CDR2 FNYEAQ (reference sequence). The CDR3 spells CASSLGAGPYQETQYF. The CDR3, as DNA: TGTGCCAGCAGCTTAGGGGCGGGCCCGTACCAAGAGACCCAGTACTTC.

This clone has a single count. The chain uses TRBV5-1 and TRBJ2-2, with D maybe TRBD1 (6 bases). The CDR3 sequence is 16 residues long. V gave up 3 bases and J gave up 0 bases, with 12 bases separating them. Looked up from germline, CDR1 is SGHRS and CDR2 is YFSETQ. The CDR3 DNA follows: TGCGCCAGCAGCTCTCGGACAGACGCGAACACCGGGGAGCTGTTTTTT. It translates to CASSSRTDANTGELFF.

This clone was seen a handful of times. The CDR3 nucleotides read TGTGCCAGTAGTATAGGTTCCGGGACAGCTAACTATGGCTACACCTTC. Its protein product is CASSIGSGTANYGYTF. The J gene is TRBJ1-2, the V gene TRBV19, with 7 bases that match TRBD1. Germline CDR1 and CDR2: LNHDA and SQIVND (reference sequence). The CDR3 is 16 amino acids. With V trimmed by 1 base and J by 0 bases, 5 bases remained unmatched. The complete variable domain, with remaining parts taken from reference TRBV19 and TRBJ1-2, reads DGGITQSPKYLFRKEGQNVTLSCEQNLNHDAMYWYRQDPGQGLRLIYYSQIVNDFQKGDIAEGYSVSREKKESFPLTVTSAQKNPTAFYLCASSIGSGTANYGYTFGSGTRLTVV.

The chain recombines TRBV6-5 with TRBJ1-6; possible D gene TRBD1, 5 bases. The CDR3 is 16 amino acids. Trimming removed 4 bases at V and 9 bases at J, with 19 bases between. Germline loops: CDR1 MNHEY, CDR2 SVGAGI. Here the CDR3 DNA reads TGTGCCAGCAGTTCCCGGACGGGGGGAACTGGTTCACCCCTCCACTTT. Translation: CASSSRTGGTGSPLHF.

The chain links TRBV7-8 to TRBJ2-3; D gene ambiguous. The germline CDR1 and CDR2 sequences are SGHVS and FQNEAQ. The ends were cut back, 5 bases at V and 3 bases at J, with 9 bases in the middle. There are 13 residues in the CDR3. The CDR3 sequence is CASSAVRTDTQYF. CDR3 nucleotide sequence: TGTGCCAGCAGCGCAGTCAGAACAGATACGCAGTATTTT. Using reference TRBV7-8 and TRBJ2-3 for the parts outside the CDR3, the full variable domain is GAGVSQSPRYKVAKRGQDVALRCDPISGHVSLFWYQQALGQGPEFLTYFQNEAQLDKSGLPSDRFFAERPEGSVSTLKIQRTQQEDSAVYLCASSAVRTDTQYFGPGTRLTVL.

The genes are TRBV19 and TRBJ1-2; D not resolved. The CDR3 totals 14 residues. CDR1 and CDR2 from the germline V gene are LNHDA and SQIVND (reference sequence). The V end was cut by 2 bases, the J end by 1 base, with 8 bases between. This CDR3 is CASSINSLNYGYTF. CDR3 DNA sequence: TGTGCCAGTAGTATAAACAGCCTTAACTATGGCTACACCTTC.

The V and J genes are TRBV6-5 and TRBJ1-2; D is unresolved. The CDR3 is 16 amino acids. Looked up from germline, CDR1 is MNHEY and CDR2 is SVGAGI. The V end lost 0 bases, the J end lost 3 bases, and 14 bases lay between the germline ends. The CDR3 loop is CASSYSGVGTHYGYTF. The DNA for the CDR3 is TGTGCCAGCAGTTACTCCGGGGTTGGTACCCACTATGGCTACACCTTC.

J is TRBJ2-2 and V is TRBV5-4, with 9 bases that match TRBD1. The junction had 6 bases not matched to a gene; V was cut back by 4 bases and J by 2 bases. Germline values: CDR1 SGHNT, CDR2 YYREEE (reference sequence). This CDR3 contains 16 residues. CDR3 sequence (DNA): TGTGCCAGCAGCCTGGCGGGACAGGGAAACACCGGGGAGCTGTTTTTT. This codes for CASSLAGQGNTGELFF.

The rearrangement joins TRBV7-2 to TRBJ1-6, with 7 nucleotides matching TRBD1. In germline, CDR1 is SGHTA, CDR2 FQGNSA. The CDR3 spans 17 residues. V lost 6 bases, J lost 2 bases, and 10 bases stayed unmatched. The CDR3 here is CASSLSDREPYNSPLHF. The CDR3 coding sequence is TGTGCCAGCAGTCTAAGTGACAGGGAACCCTATAATTCACCCCTCCACTTT.

This sequence joins TRBV7-9 and TRBJ2-3; 9 bases map to TRBD2. The CDR3 sequence is 14 residues long. J was trimmed by 13 bases and V by 5 bases; bases with no gene match: 13. Germline V CDR1 and CDR2: SEHNR, FQNEAQ (reference sequence). CDR3 in DNA: TGTGCCAGCAGCCCCGGAGTAGCGGGGGCCCACGAGTATTTT. Translating gives CASSPGVAGAHEYF.

The rearrangement uses TRBV28 and TRBJ2-7, with 9 bases fitting TRBD1. V lost 5 bases, J lost 0 bases, and 11 bases stayed unmatched. CDR1 is MDHEN, CDR2 SYDVKM, per germline. The CDR3 consists of 17 residues. The DNA of the CDR3 is TGTGCCAGCAGTCCTCAGCGGACAGGGGCCTCCTCCTACGAGCAGTACTTC. Its translation: CASSPQRTGASSYEQYF. Combining the CDR3 with reference TRBV28 and TRBJ2-7 gives the whole variable domain DVKVTQSSRYLVKRTGEKVFLECVQDMDHENMFWYRQDPGLGLRLIYFSYDVKMKEKGDIPEGYSVSREKKERFSLILESASTNQTSMYLCASSPQRTGASSYEQYFGPGTRLTVT.

V gene TRBV27 combines with J gene TRBJ2-2; 9 positions agree with TRBD1. The CDR3 runs 16 residues. The junction had 9 bases not matched to a gene; V was cut back by 5 bases and J by 5 bases. The germline CDR1 and CDR2 sequences are MNHEY and SMNVEV (reference sequence). In nucleotides, the CDR3 is TGTGCCAGCAGTACTTTGACAGGGGGGAGGACCGGGGAGCTGTTTTTT. It translates to CASSTLTGGRTGELFF.

This chain links TRBV7-3 with TRBJ2-2; 7 nucleotides align to TRBD2. Germline assignment: CDR1 SGHTA and CDR2 FQGTGA. This CDR3 is built from 15 residues. V gave up 2 bases and J gave up 3 bases; unmatched junction bases: 3. For the CDR3, the DNA is TGTGCCAGCAGCTTAGGAGGGAGGGACACCGGGGAGCTGTTTTTT. Amino acid sequence: CASSLGGRDTGELFF.